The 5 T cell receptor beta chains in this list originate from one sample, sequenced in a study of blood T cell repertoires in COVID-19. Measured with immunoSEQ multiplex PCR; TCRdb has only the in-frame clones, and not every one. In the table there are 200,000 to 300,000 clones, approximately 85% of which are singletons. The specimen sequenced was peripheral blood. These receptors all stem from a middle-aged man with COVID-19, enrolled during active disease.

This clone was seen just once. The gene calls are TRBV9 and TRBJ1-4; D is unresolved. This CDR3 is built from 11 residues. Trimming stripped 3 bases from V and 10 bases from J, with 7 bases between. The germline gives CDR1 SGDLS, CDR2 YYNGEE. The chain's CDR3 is CASSASRKLFF. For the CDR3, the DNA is TGTGCCAGCAGCGCCTCCAGAAAACTGTTTTTT.

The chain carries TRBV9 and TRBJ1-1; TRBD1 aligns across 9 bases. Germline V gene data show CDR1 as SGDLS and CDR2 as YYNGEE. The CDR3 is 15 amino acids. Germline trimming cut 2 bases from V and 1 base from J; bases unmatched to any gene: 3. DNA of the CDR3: TGTGCCAGCAGCGTCGGGACAGGGAAGAACACTGAAGCTTTCTTT. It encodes CASSVGTGKNTEAFF.

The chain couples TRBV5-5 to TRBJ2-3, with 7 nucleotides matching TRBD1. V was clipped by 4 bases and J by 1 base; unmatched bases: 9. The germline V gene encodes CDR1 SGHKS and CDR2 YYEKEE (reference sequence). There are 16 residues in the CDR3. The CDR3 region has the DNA TGTGCCAGCAGCGCACCTCAGGGGGTGGGCACAGATACGCAGTATTTT. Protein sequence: CASSAPQGVGTDTQYF. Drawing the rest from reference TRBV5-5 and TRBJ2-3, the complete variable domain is DAGVTQSPTHLIKTRGQQVTLRCSPISGHKSVSWYQQVLGQGPQFIFQYYEKEERGRGNFPDRFSARQFPNYSSELNVNALLLGDSALYLCASSAPQGVGTDTQYFGPGTRLTVL.

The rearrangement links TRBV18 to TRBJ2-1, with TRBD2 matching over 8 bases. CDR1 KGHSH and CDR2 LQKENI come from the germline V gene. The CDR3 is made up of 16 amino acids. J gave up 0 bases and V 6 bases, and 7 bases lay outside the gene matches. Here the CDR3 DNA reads TGTGCCAGCTCGTCGCGGGGGGCCCGCTCCTACAATGAGCAGTTCTTC. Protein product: CASSSRGARSYNEQFF. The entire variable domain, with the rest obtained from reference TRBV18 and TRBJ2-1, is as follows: NAGVMQNPRHLVRRRGQEARLRCSPMKGHSHVYWYRQLPEEGLKFMVYLQKENIIDESGMPKERFSAEFPKEGPSILRIQQVVRGDSAAYFCASSSRGARSYNEQFFGPGTRLTVL.

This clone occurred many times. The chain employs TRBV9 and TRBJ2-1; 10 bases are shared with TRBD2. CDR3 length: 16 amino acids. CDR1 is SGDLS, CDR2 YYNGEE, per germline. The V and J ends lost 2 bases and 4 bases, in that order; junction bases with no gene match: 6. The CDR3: CASSVHTSGAYNEQFF. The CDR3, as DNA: TGTGCCAGCAGCGTCCATACTAGCGGGGCGTACAATGAGCAGTTCTTC.